One sample yielded the 9 T cell receptor beta chains listed below, sequenced in a study of blood T cell repertoires in COVID-19. Sequencing was performed with immunoSEQ multiplex PCR; in TCRdb, only in-frame clones are kept and a portion is missing. Among around 60,000 clones, roughly 80% were seen once, and the ten largest hold about a tenth. Sequenced input: peripheral blood. Every receptor here comes from a middle-aged man with COVID-19, enrolled during active disease.

V usage is TRBV29-1 and J usage is TRBJ2-1, with D maybe TRBD2 (7 bases). The length of the CDR3 is 11 residues. Trimming stripped 4 bases from V and 9 bases from J, with 10 bases between. CDR1 and CDR2 (germline): SQVTM, ANQGSEA. The CDR3 nucleotides read TGCAGCGTTGTAGGGGGGGGTGAGCAGTTCTTC. It is translated as CSVVGGGEQFF.

V is TRBV14 and J is TRBJ2-1; tentative D call: TRBD2 (5 bases). Germline V gene data show CDR1 as SGHDN and CDR2 as FVKESK. Between the trimmed V and J ends, which lost 2 bases and 5 bases, there was a span of 13 bases. The CDR3 is 15 amino acids. CDR3 in amino acids: CASSQPGRPHNEQFF. The CDR3, as DNA: TGTGCCAGCAGCCAACCGGGAAGACCGCACAATGAGCAGTTCTTC. The full variable domain, completed using reference TRBV14 and TRBJ2-1, is EAGVTQFPSHSVIEKGQTVTLRCDPISGHDNLYWYRRVMGKEIKFLLHFVKESKQDESGMPNNRFLAERTGGTYSTLKVQPAELEDSGVYFCASSQPGRPHNEQFFGPGTRLTVL.

This chain uses TRBV28 with TRBJ2-3; 7 bases line up with TRBD2. V gave up 4 bases and J gave up 10 bases; unmatched junction bases: 11. The CDR3 loop spans 14 amino acids. Germline assignment: CDR1 MDHEN and CDR2 SYDVKM. The DNA of the CDR3 is TGTGCCAGCAGTTCTGGGGGGGTAGGCGGGGCGCAGTATTTT. Protein sequence: CASSSGGVGGAQYF.

The chain couples TRBV9 to TRBJ2-3; 16 bases match TRBD2. V shed 4 bases and J 6 bases; nucleotides not matched to a gene: 8. Per germline, CDR1 SGDLS and CDR2 YYNGEE. This CDR3 is 17 amino acids long. CDR3 DNA sequence: TGTGCCAGCAGCAAAGGGACTAGCGGGAGGGCCAGCGATACGCAGTATTTT. It yields the protein CASSKGTSGRASDTQYF.

This chain joins TRBV7-2 and TRBJ2-3; D gene unclear. Germline lookup yields CDR1 SGHTA and CDR2 FQGNSA. V was trimmed by 1 base and J by 4 bases, leaving 12 bases between them. The length of the CDR3 is 15 residues. CDR3: CASSLELIASDTQYF. The CDR3 DNA sequence: TGTGCCAGCAGCTTAGAACTTATAGCTTCAGATACGCAGTATTTT.

The chain carries TRBV4-1 and TRBJ2-3; 9 bases are shared with TRBD1. V dropped 6 bases and J dropped 3; count of bases not matched to a gene: 4. The CDR3 covers 14 residues. CDR1 is MGHRA, CDR2 YSYEKL, per germline. The CDR3 loop reads CASRLQGATDTQYF. As DNA, the CDR3 is TGCGCCAGCAGGCTACAGGGGGCAACAGATACGCAGTATTTT.

This clone was counted a single time. This chain joins TRBV10-3 and TRBJ2-7; perhaps TRBD1 as D (6 bases). CDR1 is ENHRY and CDR2 is SYGVKD in the germline V gene. The CDR3 is 13 amino acids. The V end was cut by 5 bases, the J end by 3 bases, with 11 bases between. The CDR3 sequence is CAISPGQIYEQYF. In DNA, the CDR3 is TGTGCCATCAGTCCGGGACAAATCTACGAGCAGTACTTC.

The J gene is TRBJ1-1, the V gene TRBV14; TRBD1 matches at 8 bases. The length of the CDR3 is 15 residues. V lost 4 bases to trimming and J lost 4 bases; unmatched junction nucleotides: 8. Germline-derived CDR1 and CDR2 are SGHDN and FVKESK. CDR3 amino acids: CASSLRTGSGTEAFF. CDR3 in DNA: TGTGCCAGCAGCCTTCGGACAGGGTCGGGCACTGAAGCTTTCTTT.

This clone was seen a few times. The chain joins TRBV6-6 to TRBJ2-7, with a weak D call TRBD1 (5 bases). Germline loops: CDR1 MNHNY, CDR2 SVGAGI (reference sequence). The CDR3 has 15 amino acids. Trimming removed 7 bases from V and 3 bases from J, with 19 bases in between. The CDR3 sequence: CASNPGQGLSYEQYF. Written as DNA, the CDR3 is TGTGCCAGCAACCCCGGGCAGGGTTTAAGCTACGAGCAGTACTTC.